A single sample is the source of the 15 T cell receptor beta chains below, sequenced in a study of response to subunit inactivated influenza vaccine. TCRdb redid the calling of the RT-PCR reads with MiXCR, one entry per CDR3 protein. Here the sample spans roughly 710,000 distinct CDR3 sequences, roughly 15% being singletons. The sequenced sample was PBMCs from blood, obtained 14 to 15 days before vaccination. These TCRs come from a man over 45 who received an inactivated influenza vaccine.

This clonotype showed up just a few times. This sequence joins TRBV9 and TRBJ2-3; 11 nucleotides line up with TRBD2. Unmatched junction bases numbered 11, after V lost 6 bases and J lost 2 bases. Looked up from germline, CDR1 is SGDLS and CDR2 is YYNGEE. The CDR3 has 17 amino acids. CDR3 sequence: CASTAGTSGYSTDTQYF. The CDR3 coding sequence is TGTGCCAGCACCGCGGGGACTAGCGGATACTCCACAGATACGCAGTATTTT.

This clonotype was counted between two and nine times. V gene TRBV5-4 combines with J gene TRBJ2-3; either TRBD1 or TRBD2 may fit D (5 bases each). CDR3 length: 13 residues. Per the germline V gene, CDR1 is SGHNT and CDR2 is YYREEE (reference sequence). V was clipped by 1 base and J by 11 bases, with 14 bases between them. The CDR3 DNA reads TGTGCCAGCAGCTTGTTGGGGGATCGGGAGCAGTATTTT. This encodes CASSLLGDREQYF.

This clonotype was observed a handful of times. DNA of the CDR3: TGTGCCAGCAGCTTGAGAAACGGGGGGCTAGAGACCCAGTACTTC. As protein: CASSLRNGGLETQYF. The chain employs TRBV5-6 and TRBJ2-5, with a weak D call TRBD2 (7 bases). CDR1 is SGHDT and CDR2 is YYEEEE in the germline V gene. V was trimmed by 1 base and J by 4 bases, leaving 14 bases between them. The CDR3 is made up of 15 amino acids.

The rearrangement joins TRBV20-1 to TRBJ1-4, with D perhaps TRBD1 (5 bases). V lost 3 bases and J 4 bases, leaving 15 bases between the germline ends. This CDR3 spans 15 amino acids. Germline V gives CDR1 DFQATT, CDR2 SNEGSKA (reference sequence). CDR3 loop: CSARQPGSHNEKLFF. In DNA, the CDR3 is TGCAGTGCTAGGCAGCCAGGGAGTCATAATGAAAAACTGTTTTTT.

V and J are TRBV7-8 and TRBJ2-7; TRBD1 matches 7 bases. This CDR3 region has 16 residues. From germline, CDR1 is SGHVS and CDR2 FQNEAQ. The J segment lost 3 bases and the V segment lost 6 bases, leaving 14 bases of the junction unmatched. The CDR3 DNA is TGTGCCAGCAGTACTGACAGGGCGCAGAATCGCTACGAGCAGTACTTC. This translates into CASSTDRAQNRYEQYF.

The gene calls are TRBV2 and TRBJ2-7; no clear D. The germline V gene has CDR1 SNHLY and CDR2 FYNNEI. V lost 3 bases to trimming and J lost 4 bases, with 10 bases between them. The length of the CDR3 is 13 residues. CDR3 DNA: TGTGCCAGCAGTGAGGCCACGGATTACGAGCAGTACTTC. Protein product: CASSEATDYEQYF.

The chain recombines TRBV12-3 or TRBV12-4 with TRBJ2-7; the D gene is possibly TRBD2 (5 bases). This CDR3 is 16 amino acids long. The V end lost 5 bases, the J end lost 1 base, and 18 bases lay between the germline ends. This chain's CDR3 is CASSASVGLFSYEQYF. CDR3 in DNA: TGTGCCAGCAGTGCCTCTGTTGGACTGTTTTCCTACGAGCAGTACTTC.

The chain recombines TRBV3-1 with TRBJ2-2; no definite D call. The CDR3 loop spans 17 amino acids. Germline-derived CDR1 and CDR2 are LGHDT and YNNKEL (reference sequence). Between the trimmed V and J ends, which lost 0 bases and 6 bases, there was a span of 17 bases. The CDR3, as DNA: TGTGCCAGCAGCCAAGAAGTAGGTCCCCCCTCGGCCGGGGAGCTGTTTTTT. Amino acids: CASSQEVGPPSAGELFF. Full variable domain (remainder filled in from reference TRBV3-1 and TRBJ2-2): DTAVSQTPKYLVTQMGNDKSIKCEQNLGHDTMYWYKQDSKKFLKIMFSYNNKELIINETVPNRFSPKSPDKAHLNLHINSLELGDSAVYFCASSQEVGPPSAGELFFGEGSRLTVL.

This clonotype was detected only a few times. The gene calls are TRBV28 and TRBJ2-1, with D perhaps TRBD1 (6 bases). The CDR3 contains 13 residues. Germline CDR1 MDHEN, CDR2 SYDVKM. V lost 7 bases and J lost 3, with 10 bases in between. The CDR3 nucleotides are TGTGCCAGCATTCGCAGGGGCTACAATGAGCAGTTCTTC. It codes for CASIRRGYNEQFF.

This clonotype was counted between two and nine times. This chain links TRBV2 with TRBJ2-1; D remains unclear. CDR1 and CDR2 from the germline V gene are SNHLY and FYNNEI. The CDR3 length is 15 residues. V dropped 5 bases and J dropped 8 bases, with 19 bases sitting between them. The CDR3 is CASSPLAATGDEQFF. The CDR3 DNA reads TGTGCCAGCAGTCCCTTGGCCGCGACCGGCGATGAGCAGTTCTTC.

The V gene is TRBV20-1, the J gene TRBJ2-3; TRBD2 matches 12 bases. Germline loops: CDR1 DFQATT, CDR2 SNEGSKA (reference sequence). This CDR3 contains 16 residues. The J segment lost 5 bases and the V segment lost 6 bases, leaving 12 bases of the junction unmatched. The CDR3 region has the DNA TGCAGTGCGTCCGGTTCTAGCGGGGGGGAGAAAGATACGCAGTATTTT. Protein sequence: CSASGSSGGEKDTQYF.

A few counts support this clonotype. V usage is TRBV27 and J usage is TRBJ2-7; maybe TRBD2 (6 bases). The CDR3 contains 15 residues. V shed 2 bases and J shed 2 bases, with 13 bases lying between them. Germline CDR1 is MNHEY and CDR2 is SMNVEV (reference sequence). The CDR3 coding sequence is TGTGCCAGCAGTTTAATAGGTCGGGGGACCTACGAGCAGTACTTC. Translation: CASSLIGRGTYEQYF.

This clonotype showed up just a few times. J is TRBJ2-3 and V is TRBV7-2; a weak D match, TRBD2 (7 bases). Trimming shortened V by 4 bases and J by 5 bases, and 19 bases separated the two germline ends. CDR1 and CDR2 from the germline V gene are SGHTA and FQGNSA. This CDR3 is 16 amino acids long. The CDR3 DNA sequence: TGTGCCAGCAGCTCCCTCGGGGGGCTAAGGGTAGATACGCAGTATTTT. It specifies CASSSLGGLRVDTQYF. Filled out from reference TRBV7-2 and TRBJ2-3, the complete variable domain reads GAGVSQSPSNKVTEKGKDVELRCDPISGHTALYWYRQSLGQGLEFLIYFQGNSAPDKSGLPSDRFSAERTGGSVSTLTIQRTQQEDSAVYLCASSSLGGLRVDTQYFGPGTRLTVL.

This clonotype appeared a few times. V usage is TRBV20-1 and J usage is TRBJ2-1; TRBD1 matches 8 bases. The CDR3 runs 15 residues. Germline CDR1 and CDR2: DFQATT and SNEGSKA (reference sequence). Unmatched junction bases numbered 4, after V lost 0 bases and J lost 3 bases. The CDR3 reads CSARDLGTGYNEQFF. The CDR3 DNA sequence: TGCAGTGCTAGAGATCTCGGGACAGGCTACAATGAGCAGTTCTTC.

This clonotype was detected many times. The V and J genes are TRBV28 and TRBJ2-1, with 10 nucleotides matching TRBD2. The germline V gene encodes CDR1 MDHEN and CDR2 SYDVKM. After removal of 5 bases from V and 4 bases from J, the junction contained 5 bases not matched to a gene. The CDR3 contains 15 residues. The CDR3 here is CASSDPSGGYNEQFF. In DNA form, the CDR3 reads TGTGCCAGCAGTGATCCTAGCGGGGGATACAATGAGCAGTTCTTC. Together with reference TRBV28 and TRBJ2-1, the CDR3 gives the full variable domain: DVKVTQSSRYLVKRTGEKVFLECVQDMDHENMFWYRQDPGLGLRLIYFSYDVKMKEKGDIPEGYSVSREKKERFSLILESASTNQTSMYLCASSDPSGGYNEQFFGPGTRLTVL.